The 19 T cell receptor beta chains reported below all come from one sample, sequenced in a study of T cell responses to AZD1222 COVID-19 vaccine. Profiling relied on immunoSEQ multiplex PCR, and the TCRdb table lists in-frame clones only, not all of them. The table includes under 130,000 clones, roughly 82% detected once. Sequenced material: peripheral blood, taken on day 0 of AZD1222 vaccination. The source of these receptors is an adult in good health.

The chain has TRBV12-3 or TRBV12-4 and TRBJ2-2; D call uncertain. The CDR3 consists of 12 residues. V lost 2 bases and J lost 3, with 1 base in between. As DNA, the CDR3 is TGTGCCAGCAGTTTATACACCGGGGAGCTGTTTTTT. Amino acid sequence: CASSLYTGELFF.

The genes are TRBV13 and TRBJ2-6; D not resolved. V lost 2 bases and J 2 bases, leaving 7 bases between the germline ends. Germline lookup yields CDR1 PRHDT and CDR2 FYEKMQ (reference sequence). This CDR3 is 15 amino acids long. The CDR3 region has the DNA TGTGCCAGCAGCTTAATAACCACTGGGGCCAACGTCCTGACTTTC. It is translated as CASSLITTGANVLTF.

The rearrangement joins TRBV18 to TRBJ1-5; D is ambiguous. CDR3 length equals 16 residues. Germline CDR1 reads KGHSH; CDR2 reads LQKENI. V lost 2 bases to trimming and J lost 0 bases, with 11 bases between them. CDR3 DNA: TGTGCCAGCTCACCATCTTTGGGGAATAGCAATCAGCCCCAGCATTTT. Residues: CASSPSLGNSNQPQHF.

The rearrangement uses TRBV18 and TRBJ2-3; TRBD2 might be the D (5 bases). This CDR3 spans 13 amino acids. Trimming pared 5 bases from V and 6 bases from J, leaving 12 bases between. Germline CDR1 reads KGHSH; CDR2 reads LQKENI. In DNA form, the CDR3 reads TGTGCCAGCTCATTCGACCGGAGGGATACGCAGTATTTT. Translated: CASSFDRRDTQYF.

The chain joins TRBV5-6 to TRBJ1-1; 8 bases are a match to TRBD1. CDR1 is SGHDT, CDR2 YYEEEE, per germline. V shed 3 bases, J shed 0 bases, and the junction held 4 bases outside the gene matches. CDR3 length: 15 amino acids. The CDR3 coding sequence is TGTGCCAGCAGCTGGCAGGGGGCATTGAACACTGAAGCTTTCTTT. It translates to CASSWQGALNTEAFF.

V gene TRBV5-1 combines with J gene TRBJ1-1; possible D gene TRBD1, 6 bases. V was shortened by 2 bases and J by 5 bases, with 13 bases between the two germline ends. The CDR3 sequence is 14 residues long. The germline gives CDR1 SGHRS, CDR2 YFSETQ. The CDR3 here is CASSLGGASTEAFF. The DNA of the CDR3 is TGCGCCAGCAGCTTAGGGGGGGCTTCTACTGAAGCTTTCTTT.

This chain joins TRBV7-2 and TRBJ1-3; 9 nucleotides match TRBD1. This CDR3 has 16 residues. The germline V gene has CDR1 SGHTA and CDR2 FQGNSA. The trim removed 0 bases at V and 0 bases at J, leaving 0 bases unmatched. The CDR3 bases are TGTGCCAGCAGCTTAGCGGGACAGGGCTCTGGAAACACCATATATTTT. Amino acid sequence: CASSLAGQGSGNTIYF.

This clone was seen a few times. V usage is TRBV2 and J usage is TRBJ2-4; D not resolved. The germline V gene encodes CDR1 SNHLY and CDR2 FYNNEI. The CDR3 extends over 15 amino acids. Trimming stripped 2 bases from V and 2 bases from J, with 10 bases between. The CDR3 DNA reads TGTGCCAGCAGTGAAAATCCAGGAACCAAAAACATTCAGTACTTC. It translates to CASSENPGTKNIQYF.

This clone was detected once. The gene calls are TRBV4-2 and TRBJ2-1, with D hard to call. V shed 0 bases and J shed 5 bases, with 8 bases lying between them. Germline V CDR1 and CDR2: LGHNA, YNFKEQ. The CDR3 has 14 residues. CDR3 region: CASSQDPQHNEQFF. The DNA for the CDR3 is TGTGCCAGCAGCCAAGATCCGCAGCACAATGAGCAGTTCTTC.

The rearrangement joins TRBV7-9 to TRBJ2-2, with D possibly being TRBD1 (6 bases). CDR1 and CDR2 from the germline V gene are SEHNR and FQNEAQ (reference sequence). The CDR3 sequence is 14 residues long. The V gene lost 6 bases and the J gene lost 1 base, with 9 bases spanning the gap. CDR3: CASSSTGNTGELFF. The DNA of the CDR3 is TGTGCCAGCAGTTCGACAGGGAACACCGGGGAGCTGTTTTTT.

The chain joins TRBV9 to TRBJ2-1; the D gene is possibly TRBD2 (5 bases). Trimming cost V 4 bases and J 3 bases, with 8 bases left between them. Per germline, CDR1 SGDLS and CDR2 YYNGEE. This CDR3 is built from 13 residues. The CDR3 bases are TGTGCCAGCAGCCCCCGGGGCTACAATGAGCAGTTCTTC. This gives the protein CASSPRGYNEQFF.

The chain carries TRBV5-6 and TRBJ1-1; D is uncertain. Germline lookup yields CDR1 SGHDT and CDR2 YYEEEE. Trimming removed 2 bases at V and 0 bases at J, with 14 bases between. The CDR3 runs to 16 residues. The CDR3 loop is CASSLLSKALNTEAFF. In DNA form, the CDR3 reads TGTGCCAGCAGCTTATTAAGCAAAGCCTTGAACACTGAAGCTTTCTTT.

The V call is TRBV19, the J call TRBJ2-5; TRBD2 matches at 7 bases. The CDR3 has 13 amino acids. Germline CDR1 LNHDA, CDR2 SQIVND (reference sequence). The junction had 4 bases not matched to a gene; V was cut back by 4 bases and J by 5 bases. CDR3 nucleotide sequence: TGTGCCAGTAGTACCGGGGGGAGGGAGACCCAGTACTTC. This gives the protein CASSTGGRETQYF.

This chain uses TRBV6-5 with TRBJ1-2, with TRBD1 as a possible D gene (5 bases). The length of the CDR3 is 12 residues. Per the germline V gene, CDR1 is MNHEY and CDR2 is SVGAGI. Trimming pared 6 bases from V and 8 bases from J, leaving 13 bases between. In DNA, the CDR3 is TGTGCCAGCAGAAGGGGCCTAGAGGGCTACACCTTC. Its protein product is CASRRGLEGYTF.

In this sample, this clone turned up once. The CDR3 reads CASSQGSSGGFKDTQYF. The CDR3 nucleotides are TGTGCCAGCAGCCAAGGGTCTAGCGGGGGCTTTAAGGATACGCAGTATTTT. The chain couples TRBV4-2 to TRBJ2-3; 10 bases line up with TRBD2. CDR3 length: 17 amino acids. Germline CDR1 reads LGHNA; CDR2 reads YNFKEQ. Trimming cost V 1 base and J 6 bases; bases outside gene matches: 10.

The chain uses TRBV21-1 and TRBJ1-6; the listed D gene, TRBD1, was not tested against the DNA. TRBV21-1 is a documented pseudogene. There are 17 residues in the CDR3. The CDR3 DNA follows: TGTGCCAGCAGCAAGAGGGACAGAAGCTCCTATAATTCACCCCTCCACTTT. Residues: CASSKRDRSSYNSPLHF.

CDR3 sequence (DNA): TGTGCCAGCTCACCAACGAGGTTCGACAGGTCCCACGAGCAGTACTTC. Its protein product is CASSPTRFDRSHEQYF. This rearrangement joins TRBV18 to TRBJ2-7, with D perhaps matching TRBD1 (6 bases). The V and J ends lost 2 bases and 5 bases respectively, with 19 bases between them. The V gene's germline CDR1 is KGHSH and CDR2 LQKENI. There are 16 residues in the CDR3.

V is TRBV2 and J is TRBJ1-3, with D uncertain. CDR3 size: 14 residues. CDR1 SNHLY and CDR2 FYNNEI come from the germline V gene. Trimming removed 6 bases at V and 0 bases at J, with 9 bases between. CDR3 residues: CASRRLTSGNTIYF. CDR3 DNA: TGTGCCAGCAGACGACTTACCTCTGGAAACACCATATATTTT.

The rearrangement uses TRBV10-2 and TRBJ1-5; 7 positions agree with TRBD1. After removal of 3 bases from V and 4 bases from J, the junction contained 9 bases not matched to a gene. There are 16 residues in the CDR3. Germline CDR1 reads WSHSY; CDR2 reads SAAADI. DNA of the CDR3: TGCGCCAGCAGTGACTCGACAGGGTTCCCAAATCAGCCCCAGCATTTT. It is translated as CASSDSTGFPNQPQHF.